What follows are 7 T cell receptor beta chains derived from one specimen sequenced in a study of cytotoxic CD8 clonotypes in ibrutinib-treated CLL. The repertoire was sequenced with immunoSEQ multiplex PCR; TCRdb's copy has only in-frame clones and lacks some. The sample holds roughly 150,000 clones; 84% are singletons and the top ten take about 4.9%. Sequencing was performed on PBMCs, taken after 24 months of ibrutinib treatment. The receptors were gathered from a human donor with chronic lymphocytic leukemia.

On this clone itself: A much larger clone is a single base away; this may be a read error. The sample has other DNA sequences that encode this CDR3 too. The J gene is TRBJ1-6, the V gene TRBV11-2, with a tentative D call TRBD1 (5 bases). There are 17 residues in the CDR3. V lost 5 bases and J 2 bases, leaving 16 bases between the germline ends. Germline V lookup: CDR1 SGHAT, CDR2 FQNNGV. The CDR3 DNA reads as TGTGCCAGCAGCCCGCAGGGAGCCAGCGCCTATAATTCACCCCTCCACTTT. Its translation is CASSPQGASAYNSPLHF.

This sequence joins TRBV4-3 and TRBJ1-1; 7 bases line up with TRBD1. Trimming at V came to 0 bases and at J to 4 bases, leaving 5 bases not matched to a gene. This CDR3 is built from 15 residues. Per germline, CDR1 LGHNA and CDR2 YSLEER. CDR3 sequence (DNA): TGCGCCAGCAGCCAAGATTTAACAGGGGCCACTGAAGCTTTCTTT. This translates into CASSQDLTGATEAFF.

The chain has TRBV29-1 and TRBJ2-5; 8 bases match TRBD1. Trimming took 0 bases from V and 5 from J; bases not matched to a gene: 2. This CDR3 comprises 13 residues. Germline V gives CDR1 SQVTM, CDR2 ANQGSEA. This chain's CDR3 is CSVEDHRGETQYF. CDR3 DNA: TGCAGCGTTGAAGATCACAGGGGGGAGACCCAGTACTTC.

This chain joins TRBV28 and TRBJ2-3; D gene uncertain. From germline, CDR1 is MDHEN and CDR2 SYDVKM. Trimming pared 5 bases from V and 2 bases from J, leaving 14 bases between. The CDR3 runs 15 residues. Here the CDR3 DNA reads TGTGCCAGCAGTCCCCCCGGTTCGGCCACAGATACGCAGTATTTT. Its translation is CASSPPGSATDTQYF.

The CDR3 DNA reads TGCGCCAGCAGCTTGACCCCCCGTACGGAATACGAAAACTCCTACGAGCAGTACTTC. This gives the protein CASSLTPRTEYENSYEQYF. This chain joins TRBV5-1 and TRBJ2-7, with D hard to call. CDR1 and CDR2 from the germline V gene are SGHRS and YFSETQ. The ends were cut back, 1 base at V and 0 bases at J, with 23 bases in the middle. This CDR3 is 19 amino acids long.

The chain combines TRBV7-9 with TRBJ1-1; no firm D call. Trimming stripped 0 bases from V and 1 base from J, with 3 bases between. CDR3 length: 13 amino acids. Germline CDR1 SEHNR, CDR2 FQNEAQ (reference sequence). The CDR3 DNA is TGTGCCAGCAGCTTAGCTGGGAACACTGAAGCTTTCTTT. Amino acid sequence: CASSLAGNTEAFF.

The gene calls are TRBV29-1 and TRBJ2-7; D uncertain. CDR1 and CDR2 (germline): SQVTM, ANQGSEA. Trimming removed 6 bases from V and 3 bases from J, with 15 bases in between. This CDR3 comprises 13 residues. The CDR3 is CSVASGPNYEQYF. Written as DNA, the CDR3 is TGCAGCGTCGCTTCTGGGCCGAACTACGAGCAGTACTTC.